The text below deals with one T cell receptor (beta chain). Its specificity is not known. The unexposed donors gave CD4+ T cells in about 2011-2018, prior to COVID-19. CDR1 LGHNA and CDR2 YNFKEQ come from the germline V gene. The V end was cut by 2 bases, the J end by 2 bases, with 7 bases between. The CDR3 is 13 residues long. The sample is drawn from a study of CD4 T cells in relation to SARS-CoV-2 and coronaviruses. Study-wide results and caveats: Approximately 65% of donors had memory CD4+ clonotypes crossrecognizing SARS-CoV-2 and common cold coronavirus spike.

Uncultured naive and memory CD4+ T cells supplied DNA for deep TCR-beta sequencing. Assay: immunoSEQ multiplex PCR; the TCRdb copy retains only in-frame clones and omits some. In the table there are roughly 57,000 clones, 86% of which are singletons. The sample comprised memory CD4+ T cells from PBMCs. The source is a human donor in good health. The V call is TRBV4-2, the J call TRBJ2-7; D gene uncertain. CDR3 amino acids: CASSQPGTYEQYF. Written as DNA, the CDR3 is TGTGCCAGCAGCCAACCGGGTACCTACGAGCAGTACTTC.